The 9 T cell receptor beta chains presented below share a single source sample, sequenced in a study of cytomegalovirus exposure and HLA in healthy donors. The PCR contained 60 Vbeta and 13 Jbeta primers. The repertoire was sequenced with immunoSEQ multiplex PCR; TCRdb's copy has only in-frame clones and lacks some. The sample records around 150,000 clones, around 84% being singletons. Material: PBMCs. These receptors all stem from a man over 45 in good health and CMV-seropositive.

A word on this clone: The limits of the CDR3 on the DNA are not certain, so only TCRdb's listed CDR3 is given. The chain recombines TRBV30 with TRBJ1-1. Germline CDR1 and CDR2: GTSNPN and SVGIG (reference sequence). The CDR3 sequence runs 11 residues, both termini included. CDR3 loop: CAWGTGAGSFF.

CDR3 sequence (DNA): TGTGCCTGGAGCGAGACAAGCTTTAATCAGCCCCAGCATTTT. It codes for CAWSETSFNQPQHF. This chain links TRBV30 with TRBJ1-5; D gene uncertain. V was clipped by 3 bases and J by 4 bases, with 13 bases between them. Germline CDR1 GTSNPN, CDR2 SVGIG (reference sequence). CDR3 length: 14 amino acids.

The V call is TRBV7-9, the J call TRBJ2-5; TRBD1 is a possible D gene (6 bases). The CDR3 length is 16 residues. The V gene lost 5 bases and the J gene lost 5 bases, with 21 bases spanning the gap. CDR1 is SEHNR, CDR2 FQNEAQ, per germline (reference sequence). The CDR3 sequence: CASSRGTGSNLETQYF. The CDR3, as DNA: TGTGCCAGCAGCCGAGGAACAGGGAGTAATTTGGAGACCCAGTACTTC.

This clone has just a few counts. V usage is TRBV7-9 and J usage is TRBJ2-2; the match to TRBD2 covers 9 bases. Trimming cost V 6 bases and J 3 bases; bases outside gene matches: 14. Germline lookup yields CDR1 SEHNR and CDR2 FQNEAQ (reference sequence). There are 18 residues in the CDR3. The CDR3 reads CASSIPRGGLSDTGELFF. CDR3 in DNA: TGTGCCAGCAGTATCCCGCGGGGGGGCCTCTCGGACACCGGGGAGCTGTTTTTT.

V is TRBV27 and J is TRBJ1-1; no clear D. V was clipped by 10 bases and J by 5 bases, with 11 bases between them. CDR1 is MNHEY, CDR2 SMNVEV, per germline (reference sequence). This CDR3 region has 11 residues. CDR3 amino acids: CATTPKTEAFF. The CDR3 nucleotides are TGTGCCACAACACCGAAGACTGAAGCTTTCTTT.

V gene TRBV30 combines with J gene TRBJ1-1, with TRBD1 identical over 8 bases. CDR1 and CDR2 (germline): GTSNPN, SVGIG (reference sequence). CDR3 length: 12 amino acids. Trimming took 5 bases from V and 1 from J; bases not matched to a gene: 0. The CDR3 region has the DNA TGTGCCTGGGGACAGGGGAACACTGAAGCTTTCTTT. This encodes CAWGQGNTEAFF.

This clone was found a few times. The chain recombines TRBV18 with TRBJ1-2, with unresolved D. The germline V and J ends were trimmed by 8 bases and 1 base, with 5 bases remaining between them. Germline V gives CDR1 KGHSH, CDR2 LQKENI. The CDR3 length is 11 residues. The CDR3 sequence is CASPFNYGYTF. The DNA for the CDR3 is TGTGCCAGCCCCTTTAACTATGGCTACACCTTC.

To note about this clone: In the same sample, other DNA sequences code for this CDR3. This chain uses TRBV11-1 with TRBJ2-3, with D uncertain. This CDR3 is built from 14 residues. Per germline, CDR1 SGHAT and CDR2 FQDESV (reference sequence). Trimming pared 2 bases from V and 6 bases from J, leaving 12 bases between. CDR3 nucleotides: TGTGCCAGCAGCTTAACGGTGTCAACCGATACGCAGTATTTT. This sequence encodes CASSLTVSTDTQYF.

This chain links TRBV27 with TRBJ2-1, with a possible D match to TRBD1 (5 bases). CDR3 length: 15 amino acids. The V end was cut by 6 bases, the J end by 8 bases, with 20 bases between. Germline values: CDR1 MNHEY, CDR2 SMNVEV (reference sequence). The CDR3 is CASRTNHLRVHEQFF. The DNA of the CDR3 is TGTGCCAGCAGGACCAATCACCTCAGGGTCCATGAGCAGTTCTTC.